Here is one T cell receptor (beta chain) with its context. No antigen is known for it. One base away there is no much larger clone; base qualities are not given. The data derive from a study of CD8 T cells in ankylosing spondylitis listed by TCRdb under 2017. Context from the whole study: The study set out to find disease-linked TCR variants by profiling T cell receptor beta repertoires in ankylosing spondylitis patients and healthy donors. The full study cohort comprised roughly 24 ankylosing spondylitis patients and over 95 healthy donors. Samples of peripheral blood were taken, and for ankylosing spondylitis patients, synovial fluid was collected as well. The paper as a whole reports these results and caveats: The disease-linked clones were reported as significantly enriched in matched synovial fluid samples from ankylosing spondylitis patients. The disease-linked clones showed a CD8+ phenotype and occurred at relatively low frequencies in peripheral blood. A TCR beta motif of eight highly homologous amino acid variants appeared characteristic of blood from ankylosing spondylitis patients. Some TCR beta motif variants had previously been reported in synovial fluid and blood of reactive arthritis patients, which suggested common disease-initiation mechanisms.

CDR1 and CDR2, per the germline V gene, are MNHNS and SASEGT. V is pruned by 7 bases and J by 4 bases, leaving 4 bases of the junction without a gene match. Measured from the cysteine to the phenylalanine, the CDR3 is 13 residues long. Only the CDR3 DNA stays, 39 bases, in frame from base 1. This sample was sequenced with an Illumina HiSeq 2500. TCR beta libraries were prepared by quantitative 5'-RACE with molecular barcodes. The authors' analysis ran thus. A new computational method based on a probabilistic model of VDJ rearrangement was used to identify disease-linked TCR variants. The public reads were reanalyzed by TCRdb: fastp trimming at Q25, MiXCR alignment, in-frame beta chains only. Each entry is one CDR3 protein sequence, shown with its most common DNA and genes. These V and J calls rely on TCRdb rather than the paper's analysis. The sample table shows more than 650,000 distinct CDR3 sequences, and 10% to 15% are seen once. 0.51% of the sample comes from the top ten.

The V gene is TRBV6-1 and the J gene is TRBJ1-2; 9 bases in the middle match TRBD1. Specimen: blood, either unsorted or a sorted T cell fraction (not recorded which). The sequence was obtained from a male donor with ankylosing spondylitis. The bases are TGTGCCAGCACAGGACAGGGGACCTATGGCTACACCTTC. Its coded protein is CASTGQGTYGYTF.